This T cell receptor beta chain originates from a study of blood T cells in healthy people across ages (dated by TCRdb to the mid-2010s). Regarding the complete study: Template switching captured roughly one uniquely barcoded TCR beta cDNA molecule per two T cells in model experiments. The study measured age-related changes in TCR beta repertoire diversity using deep sequencing normalized with unique cDNA molecular identifiers. The donors were divided into four age groups: young (average around 15 years), middle-aged (around 37), aged (approximately 62) and long-lived (around 87). To avoid experimental bias, donors of different ages were randomly spread across the sequencing lanes. For two donors (one aged 18 to 29 and one aged 80 or older), the study analyzed two additional independent replicas of 1 million unique cDNA reads from the same blood draw.

The germline V gene gives CDR1 as SGHTA and CDR2 as FQGNSA. Cut back by 0 bases and 2 bases, the V and J ends lie 12 bases apart. The CDR3 measures 16 amino acids from cysteine to phenylalanine. Only CDR3 DNA remains: 48 bases, in frame from the first base. Libraries were made using 5' RACE. The run used an Illumina HiSeq 2500. A second PCR of 7 to 11 cycles was run with a J-beta primer mix and a sample-barcoded 5' primer. A unique molecular identifier was introduced onto each TCR beta cDNA molecule by a template-switch 5' adaptor carrying 12 random nucleotides. Each sample yielded at least 2.5 million CDR3-containing paired-end reads. All of the RNA was converted into first-strand cDNA using the Mint cDNA synthesis kit, with a TRBC-specific oligonucleotide serving as the primer. All cDNA was treated with uracil-DNA glycosylase and then went through a first 18-cycle PCR with the universal primers M1SS and BC2_uni_R. The authors processed their data as follows. For normalization, 1 million high-quality reads were randomly selected from each sample, with every read carrying a distinct molecular identifier. Reads sharing molecular identifiers were discarded rather than binned into consensus sequences. CDR3 identification, clonotype clustering and error correction used MiTCR with a Q25 quality threshold and the strictest error-elimination algorithm. A nonparametric unseen species model with Euler transformation was used to estimate a lower bound on total TCR beta diversity. The public reads were run again by TCRdb, first through fastp at Q25 and then through MiXCR, and only productive beta chains were kept. All rows with the same CDR3 protein become a single entry with the most common DNA and genes. The V and J calls follow TCRdb's processing rather than the paper's. Here the sample has around 320,000 distinct CDR3 sequences; 27% occur a single time. 25% to 35% of the sample lies in the top ten.

What the work shows at the level of the full study, not this receptor alone: Observed TCR beta diversity correlated strongly with the percentage of naive T cells measured by flow cytometry. Total diversity estimates from one million sequenced T cells were considered lower bounds and underestimates. Observed TCR beta diversity per million T cells fell roughly linearly with age, and a significant reduction was already apparent by age roughly 40. The long-lived group showed more naive CD4+ T cells, fewer expanded clones and increased TCR diversity than the aged group, suggesting age selection. Conclusive comparison of naive and antigen-experienced compartments was prevented by the profiling of bulk unsorted PBMCs. Because donor CMV infection status was unknown, age-related changes in expanded clonotypes were potentially confounded.

In the case of this clonotype: Its recognized antigen is unknown. No per-base quality is available; no much larger clone lies one base away.

The donors were 40 or so Caucasian individuals from Russia, aged roughly 6 to 100 years, who were systemically healthy. Approximately 9 milliliters of peripheral blood were collected from each donor into EDTA-treated Vacutainer tubes. Ficoll-Paque density-gradient centrifugation was used to isolate PBMCs, with at least 6 million obtained per sample. Total RNA was extracted from PBMCs with Trizol reagent, with at least 5.5 micrograms obtained per sample. For every donor, flow cytometry on a PBMC aliquot measured the percentage of naive CD45RAhigh/CD27high T cells. This TCR was sampled from a woman in her sixties or seventies in good health. This sequence uses TRBV7-2 and TRBJ2-3; the D gene remains uncertain. Sequenced sample: blood. The DNA sequence is TGTGCCAGCAGCTTAGCCGGGCCCGGTAACACAGATACGCAGTATTTT. It codes for CASSLAGPGNTDTQYF.